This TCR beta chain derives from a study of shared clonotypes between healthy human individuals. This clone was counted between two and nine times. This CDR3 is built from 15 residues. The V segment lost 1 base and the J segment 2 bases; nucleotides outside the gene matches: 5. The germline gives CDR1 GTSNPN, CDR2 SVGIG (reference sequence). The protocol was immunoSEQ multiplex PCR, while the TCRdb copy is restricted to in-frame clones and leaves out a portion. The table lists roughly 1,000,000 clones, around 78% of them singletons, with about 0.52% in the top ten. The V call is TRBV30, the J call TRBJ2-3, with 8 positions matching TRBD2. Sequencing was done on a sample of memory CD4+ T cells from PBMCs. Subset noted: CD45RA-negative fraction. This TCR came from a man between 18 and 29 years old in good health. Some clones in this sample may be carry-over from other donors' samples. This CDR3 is CAWSGAGALTDTQYF. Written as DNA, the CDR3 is TGTGCCTGGAGTGGAGCGGGAGCACTCACAGATACGCAGTATTTT.